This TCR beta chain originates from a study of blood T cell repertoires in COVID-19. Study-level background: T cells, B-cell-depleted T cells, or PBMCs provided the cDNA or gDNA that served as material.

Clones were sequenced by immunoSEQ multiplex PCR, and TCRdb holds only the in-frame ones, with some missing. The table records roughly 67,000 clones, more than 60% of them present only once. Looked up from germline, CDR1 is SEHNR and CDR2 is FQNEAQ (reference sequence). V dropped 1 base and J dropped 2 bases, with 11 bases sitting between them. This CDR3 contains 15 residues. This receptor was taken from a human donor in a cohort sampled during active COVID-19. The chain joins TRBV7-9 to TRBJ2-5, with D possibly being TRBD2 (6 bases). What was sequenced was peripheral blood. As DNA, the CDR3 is TGTGCCAGCAGCTTAGGGTCGGGACTTCAAGAGACCCAGTACTTC. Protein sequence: CASSLGSGLQETQYF.